This is a list of T cell receptor beta chains from one sample in a study of blood T cell repertoires in COVID-19. Using immunoSEQ multiplex PCR, the repertoire was profiled, and TCRdb retains in-frame clones only, with some absent. Of hundreds of thousands of clones in the sample, 80% to 90% are singletons; the top ten hold more than 1.4%. The source material was peripheral blood. These TCRs come from a woman in her thirties with active or convalescent COVID-19. CDR3s include the opening cysteine and the closing phenylalanine or tryptophan. The D gene is left open where the match is weak. Not every row has a clone size; where given, it reads once, few, many or a size class.

clone_size | j_call | d_call | v_call | cdr3_nt | cdr3_aa
. | TRBJ1-1 | TRBD1 | TRBV19 | TGTGCCAGTTCGGGACAGGGCGGCACTGAAGCTTTCTTT | CASSGQGGTEAFF
. | TRBJ2-7 | . | TRBV7-8 | TGTGCCAGCAGCCCAGGCAGGCGGGGCAGTGGCGAGCAGTACTTC | CASSPGRRGSGEQYF
. | TRBJ2-2 | . | TRBV7-9 | TGTGCCAGCAGATTGCACAGGGATAACGGGGAGCTGTTTTTT | CASRLHRDNGELFF
. | TRBJ2-1 | . | TRBV27 | TGTGCCAGCAGTTTATCAGCTGCGGGGTTCTACAATGAGCAGTTCTTC | CASSLSAAGFYNEQFF
. | TRBJ2-3 | . | TRBV5-4 | TGTGCCAGCAGCCGAGGGACAGATACGCAGTATTTT | CASSRGTDTQYF
. | TRBJ1-2 | . | TRBV7-2 | TGTGCCAGCAGCCTCCAGGGGAACTATGGCTACACCTTC | CASSLQGNYGYTF
. | TRBJ2-7 | TRBD2 | TRBV3-1/TRBV3-2 | TGTGCCAGCAGCCGGCAGCGGGGGGGCAACGAGCAGTACTTC | CASSRQRGGNEQYF
. | TRBJ1-5 | . | TRBV7-2 | TGTGCCAGCAGCCTGGGAGGGCTAAATCAGCCCCAGCATTTT | CASSLGGLNQPQHF
. | TRBJ1-1 | . | TRBV29-1 | TGCAGCGTTGAAGATCTGGAGACCGGAGGGTGGTTTAGCACTGAAGCTTTCTTT | CSVEDLETGGWFSTEAFF
. | TRBJ1-5 | . | TRBV2 | TGTGCCAGCACTTTGGGTAGAGGTCAGCCCCAGCATTTT | CASTLGRGQPQHF
. | TRBJ1-2 | . | TRBV19 | TGTGCCAGTAGTATTTATGGTGTTGGGGCCGGCTATGGCTACACCTTC | CASSIYGVGAGYGYTF
. | TRBJ1-1 | . | TRBV27 | TGTGCCAGCAGTTTATCTGAGTCCGCCCGAGAAGCTTTCTTT | CASSLSESAREAFF
. | TRBJ1-3 | . | TRBV15 | TGTGCCACCAGCACAGAAATCCAGGGTCCTGGAAACACCATATATTTT | CATSTEIQGPGNTIYF
. | TRBJ2-3 | TRBD2 | TRBV7-7 | TGTGCCAGCAGCCCGGGACTAGCGGGAGATACGCAGTATTTT | CASSPGLAGDTQYF
. | TRBJ1-2 | . | TRBV5-6 | TGTGCCAGCAGCCCAGGGTACGGCTACACCTTC | CASSPGYGYTF
few | TRBJ2-1 | . | TRBV20-1 | TGCAGTGCTAGTCCCCTGGCAGGGCCCTACAATGAGCAGTTCTTC | CSASPLAGPYNEQFF
. | TRBJ1-5 | TRBD1 | TRBV5-8 | TGTGCCAGCAGTAATCGACAGGGCGGTGGACAGCCCCAGCATTTT | CASSNRQGGGQPQHF
. | TRBJ2-1 | TRBD2 | TRBV19 | TGTGCCAGTAGTCTTTTAGCGGGAGGGCCGTGGAATGAGCAGTTCTTC | CASSLLAGGPWNEQFF
. | TRBJ2-2 | . | TRBV6-5 | TGTGCCAGCAGACCCACAGCCGCCGGGGAGCTGTTTTTT | CASRPTAAGELFF
. | TRBJ2-5 | . | TRBV19 | TGTGCCAGTAGTACCTCCGCTGGCGAGACCCAGTACTTC | CASSTSAGETQYF
once | TRBJ1-2 | . | TRBV18 | TGTGCCAGCTCAGAACAGGAGCAAGGCTACACCTTC | CASSEQEQGYTF
. | TRBJ2-5 | TRBD2 | TRBV7-9 | TGTGCCAGCAGCGAAATAGCGGGAGAGACCCAGTACTTC | CASSEIAGETQYF
. | TRBJ2-5 | TRBD2 | TRBV7-9 | TGTGCCAGCAGCCGCGGGGCTAGCGGGATGGAGACCCAGTACTTC | CASSRGASGMETQYF
. | TRBJ1-4 | . | TRBV5-4 | TGTGCCAGCAGCACGATTGGGCAGGCTAATGAAAAACTGTTTTTT | CASSTIGQANEKLFF
. | TRBJ2-2 | . | TRBV6-5 | TGTGCCAGCAGTTACAGACTAACCCTCAACACCGGGGAGCTGTTTTTT | CASSYRLTLNTGELFF
. | TRBJ2-6 | . | TRBV5-1 | TGCGCCAGCAGCCGGCACCCAGGGGCGCAAGGGGCCAACGTCCTGACTTTC | CASSRHPGAQGANVLTF
. | TRBJ2-3 | TRBD2 | TRBV5-6 | TGTGCCAGCAGCTCGCCGGGACTAGCGGGGGGGCCGACAGATACGCAGTATTTT | CASSSPGLAGGPTDTQYF
. | TRBJ1-1 | . | TRBV12-3/TRBV12-4 | TGTGCCAGCATCCTACAGGGCGGCACTGAAGCTTTCTTT | CASILQGGTEAFF
. | TRBJ1-1 | TRBD1 | TRBV5-1 | TGCGCCAGCAGCTACGGGACAGGGGGCAGCCCCCGGTACACTGAAGCTTTCTTT | CASSYGTGGSPRYTEAFF
. | TRBJ2-3 | TRBD2 | TRBV24-1 | TGTGCCACCAGTGATGGAGGCACTAGCGGGGGTGGTACGCAGTATTTT | CATSDGGTSGGGTQYF
once | TRBJ1-4 | . | TRBV4-2 | TGTGCCAGCAGCCAAGATGGTGCAGGGCAAGGAACTAATGAAAAACTGTTTTTT | CASSQDGAGQGTNEKLFF
. | TRBJ1-1 | . | TRBV5-8 | TGTGCCAGCAGCAAATTAGAGGAGGGGCGTCACACTGAAGCTTTCTTT | CASSKLEEGRHTEAFF
. | TRBJ2-7 | TRBD1 | TRBV27 | TGTGCCAGCAGTCCTACCGGGACAGGGGCCTACGAGCAGTACTTC | CASSPTGTGAYEQYF
. | TRBJ1-2 | . | TRBV30 | TGTGCCTGGAGTGTACGGGGGATGCGGGGCTACACCTTC | CAWSVRGMRGYTF
once | TRBJ2-4 | . | TRBV18 | TGTGCCAGCTCACCACCGGGCAGGACAGTAGCCAAAAACATTCAGTACTTC | CASSPPGRTVAKNIQYF